A single sample is the source of the 9 T cell receptor beta chains below, sequenced in a study of molecular identifiers for immune sequencing clone quantification. From the PCR reads, TCRdb called clonotypes with MiXCR, one entry per CDR3 protein. The table records around 470,000 distinct CDR3 sequences, about a fifth of them present only once. Sequences were obtained from naive CD8+ T cells from blood, with Jurkat cell RNA spiked in. Subset noted: FACS-sorted CD8+CD4-CCR7+CD45RA+ naive T cells. Every receptor here comes from a human donor in good health. Some libraries in this study had Jurkat cell RNA spiked in.

Only a few counts were recorded for this clonotype. The chain combines TRBV4-1 with TRBJ2-5; unclear D gene. The germline CDR1 and CDR2 sequences are MGHRA and YSYEKL. CDR3 length: 14 residues. The germline V and J ends were trimmed by 1 base and 2 bases, with 8 bases remaining between them. CDR3 DNA sequence: TGCGCCAGCAGCCAAGGGTTCCAACAAGAGACCCAGTACTTC. Translated, it gives CASSQGFQQETQYF.

This clonotype occurred many times. V usage is TRBV7-9 and J usage is TRBJ2-3; possible D gene TRBD2, 6 bases. There are 15 residues in the CDR3. Trimming took off 5 bases at V and 0 bases at J, with 12 bases between the two ends. Germline V gene sequence: CDR1 SEHNR, CDR2 FQNEAQ (reference sequence). CDR3 region: CASSPGVTSTDTQYF. CDR3 sequence (DNA): TGTGCCAGCAGCCCGGGGGTGACTAGCACAGATACGCAGTATTTT.

The V and J genes are TRBV2 and TRBJ2-7, with D possibly being TRBD1 (6 bases). Germline V gene data show CDR1 as SNHLY and CDR2 as FYNNEI. CDR3 size: 14 residues. V shed 8 bases and J shed 2 bases, with 16 bases lying between them. In nucleotides, the CDR3 is TGTGCCAGCTGGAAAGGGACACTAACCTACGAGCAGTACTTC. Translating it yields CASWKGTLTYEQYF. The variable domain in full, completed from reference TRBV2 and TRBJ2-7, reads EPEVTQTPSHQVTQMGQEVILRCVPISNHLYFYWYRQILGQKVEFLVSFYNNEISEKSEIFDDQFSVERPDGSNFTLKIRSTKLEDSAMYFCASWKGTLTYEQYFGPGTRLTVT.

With regard to this clonotype: A much more abundant neighbour one base away suggests this may be a read error. The chain carries TRBV30 and TRBJ1-2, with D maybe TRBD1 (6 bases). The CDR3 runs 15 residues. Trimming shortened V by 0 bases and J by 3 bases, and 14 bases separated the two germline ends. Germline assignment: CDR1 GTSNPN and CDR2 SVGIG (reference sequence). The CDR3 loop is CAWSVGRDNHYGYTF. The CDR3 DNA reads as TGTGCCTGGAGTGTCGGACGGGACAACCACTATGGCTACACCTTC.

This clonotype was found a few times. The chain carries TRBV9 and TRBJ1-2; weak D call: TRBD1 (6 bases). The V gene's germline CDR1 is SGDLS and CDR2 YYNGEE. Trimming took off 4 bases at V and 4 bases at J, with 17 bases between the two ends. CDR3 length: 15 amino acids. The CDR3 DNA reads TGTGCCAGCAGCCCCATCCCAGGGGCTAGCTATGGCTACACCTTC. Protein sequence: CASSPIPGASYGYTF.

This clonotype was detected a few times. V and J are TRBV9 and TRBJ2-3; a possible D gene is TRBD2 (7 bases). The V end lost 0 bases, the J end lost 2 bases, and 13 bases lay between the germline ends. CDR1 is SGDLS and CDR2 is YYNGEE in the germline V gene. This CDR3 has 16 residues. CDR3 region: CASSVEGGGYTDTQYF. Here the CDR3 DNA reads TGTGCCAGCAGCGTAGAGGGCGGGGGCTACACAGATACGCAGTATTTT.

The chain employs TRBV6-5 and TRBJ2-3, with D perhaps TRBD2 (5 bases). This CDR3 comprises 16 residues. Trimming pared 0 bases from V and 6 bases from J, leaving 16 bases between. Germline CDR1 and CDR2: MNHEY and SVGAGI. CDR3 in DNA: TGTGCCAGCAGTTACTCGTCCCTAGCCGCCCAGGATACGCAGTATTTT. It translates to CASSYSSLAAQDTQYF.

This clonotype was seen a handful of times. Because the CDR3 is missing its conserved closing phenylalanine or tryptophan, this is likely a read error. The J gene is TRBJ1-3, the V gene TRBV4-3; 8 nucleotides line up with TRBD1. This CDR3 has 15 residues. The junction had 6 bases not matched to a gene; V was cut back by 1 base and J by 7 bases. In germline, CDR1 is LGHNA, CDR2 YSLEER. The CDR3 reads CASSQGTGFRNTIYI. The CDR3 bases are TGCGCCAGCAGCCAAGGGACAGGGTTTAGGAACACCATATATATT.

This clonotype was seen more than once but under ten times. The V and J genes are TRBV6-2 or TRBV6-3 and TRBJ1-1; a possible D gene is TRBD1 (5 bases). The germline V gene encodes CDR1 MNHEY and CDR2 SVGEGT. V was cut by 6 bases and J by 1 base, with 9 bases left in between. This CDR3 comprises 13 residues. The CDR3 spells CASRDTGNTEAFF. The CDR3 DNA sequence: TGTGCCAGCAGAGACACAGGGAACACTGAAGCTTTCTTT.